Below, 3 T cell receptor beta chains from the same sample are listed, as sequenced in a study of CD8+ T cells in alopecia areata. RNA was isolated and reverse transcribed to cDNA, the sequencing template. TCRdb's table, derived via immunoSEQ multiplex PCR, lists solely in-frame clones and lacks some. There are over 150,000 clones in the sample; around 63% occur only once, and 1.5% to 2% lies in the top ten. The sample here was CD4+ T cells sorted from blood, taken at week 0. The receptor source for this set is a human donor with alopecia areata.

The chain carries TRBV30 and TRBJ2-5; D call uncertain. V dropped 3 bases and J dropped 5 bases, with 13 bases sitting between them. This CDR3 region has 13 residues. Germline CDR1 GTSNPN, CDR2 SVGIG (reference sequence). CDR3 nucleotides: TGTGCCTGGAGGTCAGGAACTAAGGAGACCCAGTACTTC. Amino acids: CAWRSGTKETQYF.

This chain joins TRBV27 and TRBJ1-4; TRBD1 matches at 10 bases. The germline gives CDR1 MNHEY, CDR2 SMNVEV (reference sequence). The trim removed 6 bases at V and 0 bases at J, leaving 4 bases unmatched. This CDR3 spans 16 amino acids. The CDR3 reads CASRPDRGATNEKLFF. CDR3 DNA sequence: TGTGCCAGCAGGCCGGACAGGGGGGCAACTAATGAAAAACTGTTTTTT.

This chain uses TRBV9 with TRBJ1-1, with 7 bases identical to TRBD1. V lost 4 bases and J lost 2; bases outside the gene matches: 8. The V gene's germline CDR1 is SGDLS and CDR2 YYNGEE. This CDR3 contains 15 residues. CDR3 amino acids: CASSMGGGFNTEAFF. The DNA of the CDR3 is TGTGCCAGCAGCATGGGAGGGGGCTTTAACACTGAAGCTTTCTTT.